The present T cell receptor beta chain was sequenced within a study of blood T cell repertoires in COVID-19 (TCRdb year 2020). For the wider study: Samples from collaborators originated in the United States, Italy and Spain and spanned both the acute and convalescent phases of COVID-19. The material from the prospective study consisted of cDNA or gDNA derived from T cells, B-cell-depleted T cells, or PBMCs. Deeply sampled blood TCRbeta repertoires from subjects exposed to, actively infected with, or recovered from COVID-19 were included in the dataset. The repertoires were released in a freely available public database intended as a resource for research on the immune response to SARS-CoV-2. The samples were drawn from the first 160 participants of the ongoing ImmuneRACE study and from more than 1,000 subjects provided by 6 global collaborators. The sample metadata nearly always contained a de-identified subject ID, COVID-19 status, age in years and sex. Where available, HLA class I and class II types were taken from metadata supplied by the sample provider and were not determined by assay-based typing. What the work shows at the level of the full study, not this receptor alone: The amount of clinical and demographic metadata varied by source and participant and was provided uncurated.

The immunoSEQ Assay, a bias-controlled multiplex PCR, was used to amplify TCRbeta CDR3 regions from genomic DNA. Under the source paper's analysis protocol: Nucleated cell counts per sample were estimated from amplification of reference gene primers within the assay. To quantify the absolute abundance of each unique TCRbeta CDR3 rearrangement, sequence reads were collapsed and filtered. For each sample, productive Simpson clonality was calculated as the square root of Simpson's diversity index over productive rearrangements. Imported from immuneACCESS, the table was reduced by TCRdb to in-frame sequences with V and J called. These copies leave out some clones; in studies compared against another copy, an unresolved V gene accounts for under half, and the cause of the remainder is not known. The DNA was the basis for D and trimming; V, J and clone size are from that table. In this sample the table shows about 200,000 clones, around 80% of which occur a single time. 5.5% to 7% of the sample comes from the top ten.

Each collaborating institution followed its own protocols to collect whole blood in K2EDTA tubes. For TCRbeta analysis, collaborators shipped samples as frozen whole blood, isolated PBMCs, or DNA extracted from either of those sample types. Concerning this clone: Its antigen remains undetermined. Base qualities were left out, and no much larger clone turns up one base away.

The CDR3 spans 18 residues, from the cysteine through the phenylalanine. The DNA shown is the 54-base CDR3, in frame from base 1. Ends trimmed: V by 3 bases, J by 0 bases; bases unmatched to a gene: 8. Via the germline V gene, CDR1 is MGHDK and CDR2 SYGVNS. The sequenced sample was peripheral blood. The sequence was collected from a woman between 70 and 85 years old with acute or convalescent COVID-19. The chain employs TRBV25-1 and TRBJ2-1, and 10 junctional nucleotides match TRBD2. CDR3 sequence: CASSDRTSGINSYNEQFF. In nucleotides, the sequence is TGTGCCAGCAGTGACCGGACTAGCGGAATTAACTCCTACAATGAGCAGTTCTTC.